The 20 T cell receptor beta chains given below trace back to one sample, sequenced in a study of CD8 T cells in ankylosing spondylitis. Using its own MiXCR run on the 5' RACE reads, TCRdb lists one record per CDR3 protein. Here the sample spans 150,000 to 200,000 distinct CDR3 sequences, roughly 11% being singletons. Material for sequencing was blood, either unsorted or a sorted T cell fraction (not recorded which). The receptor source for this set is a male donor with ankylosing spondylitis or in good health (not recorded which).

This clonotype was recorded at least ten times. The chain links TRBV7-9 to TRBJ2-3, with D unresolved. Trimming shortened V by 4 bases and J by 2 bases, and 16 bases separated the two germline ends. Germline assignment: CDR1 SEHNR and CDR2 FQNEAQ (reference sequence). This CDR3 spans 16 amino acids. For the CDR3, the DNA is TGTGCCAGCAGCTCAGACCTAGGATCCTCCACAGATACGCAGTATTTT. Its protein is CASSSDLGSSTDTQYF.

This clonotype was seen repeatedly, ten times or more. The chain carries TRBV5-1 and TRBJ2-1; 8 bases fit TRBD2. J gave up 5 bases and V 5 bases, and 3 bases lay outside the gene matches. In germline, CDR1 is SGHRS, CDR2 YFSETQ. The CDR3 is 13 residues long. The DNA for the CDR3 is TGCGCCAGCAGTCGGGGGGGGAACAATGAGCAGTTCTTC. Amino acid sequence: CASSRGGNNEQFF.

The V gene is TRBV29-1, the J gene TRBJ1-1; TRBD1 might be the D (6 bases). The germline CDR1 and CDR2 sequences are SQVTM and ANQGSEA. The V end was cut by 3 bases, the J end by 4 bases, with 21 bases between. The CDR3 spans 16 residues. CDR3 sequence (DNA): TGCAGCGTTGAGGACCCCCGGCCTGACAGGCGCACTGAAGCTTTCTTT. Amino acids: CSVEDPRPDRRTEAFF.

There are many counts of this clonotype. The rearrangement joins TRBV20-1 to TRBJ2-3; 9 nucleotides match TRBD2. The CDR3 totals 15 residues. Per the germline V gene, CDR1 is DFQATT and CDR2 is SNEGSKA (reference sequence). V lost 3 bases and J lost 0; bases outside the gene matches: 4. In DNA, the CDR3 is TGCAGTGCTAGTCGGCTAGCGGGGAGCACAGATACGCAGTATTTT. Translating gives CSASRLAGSTDTQYF.

This clonotype was observed a handful of times. This rearrangement joins TRBV6-1 to TRBJ2-7; the match to TRBD2 covers 12 bases. The CDR3 is 15 residues long. Germline V gene lookup returns CDR1 MNHNS and CDR2 SASEGT. Unmatched junction bases numbered 8, after V lost 6 bases and J lost 5 bases. CDR3 nucleotides: TGTGCCAGCAGACTCCGACTAGCGGGAGAGGACGAGCAGTACTTC. This codes for CASRLRLAGEDEQYF.

This clonotype was recorded a few times. The CDR3 DNA reads TGTGCCAGCAGCATGAGGGCAGAGACCCAGTACTTC. It is translated as CASSMRAETQYF. The chain has TRBV7-2 and TRBJ2-5; TRBD2 might be the D (5 bases). In germline, CDR1 is SGHTA, CDR2 FQGNSA. The CDR3 sequence is 12 residues long. Deletions cut 5 bases from V and 4 bases from J, with 8 bases between.

This clonotype was observed many times. This chain connects TRBV4-3 to TRBJ2-3, with 9 bases identical to TRBD2. The CDR3 extends over 16 amino acids. V lost 0 bases and J lost 7; bases outside the gene matches: 8. In germline, CDR1 is LGHNA, CDR2 YSLEER. As DNA, the CDR3 is TGCGCCAGCAGCCAAGATGTGGCGGGGGGGCCAAATACGCAGTATTTT. This translates into CASSQDVAGGPNTQYF.

There are many counts of this clonotype. The V call is TRBV4-1, the J call TRBJ2-1, with 7 positions matching TRBD2. Germline V gene sequence: CDR1 MGHRA, CDR2 YSYEKL. The CDR3 spans 16 residues. The ends lost 0 bases at V and 7 bases at J; junction bases unmatched: 9. For the CDR3, the DNA is TGCGCCAGCAGCCAAGAATTGTGGGAGGGTAGTAATGAGCAGTTCTTC. It codes for CASSQELWEGSNEQFF.

This clonotype was picked up a small number of times. This chain connects TRBV18 to TRBJ2-7; 7 nucleotides align to TRBD2. Per the germline V gene, CDR1 is KGHSH and CDR2 is LQKENI. J lost 0 bases, V lost 3 bases, and 2 bases had no gene match. The CDR3 loop spans 14 amino acids. The CDR3 coding sequence is TGTGCCAGCTCACCTAGCGGGCACTCCTACGAGCAGTACTTC. Translating gives CASSPSGHSYEQYF.

In its sample, this clonotype was seen many times. This chain uses TRBV9 with TRBJ2-1; D gene ambiguous. Per the germline V gene, CDR1 is SGDLS and CDR2 is YYNGEE. CDR3 length: 13 residues. The V end was cut by 2 bases, the J end by 3 bases, with 6 bases between. The CDR3 region has the DNA TGTGCCAGCAGCGTTGGGTTCTACAATGAGCAGTTCTTC. Translation gives CASSVGFYNEQFF.

This clonotype has a count of ten or more. The CDR3 loop reads CSASTSGRADEQFF. The DNA for the CDR3 is TGCAGTGCTAGTACTAGCGGGAGGGCAGATGAGCAGTTCTTC. This chain uses TRBV20-1 with TRBJ2-1; TRBD2 agrees at 13 bases. The CDR3 is 14 amino acids. With 3 bases clipped from V and 8 bases from J, the junction kept 4 bases outside the gene matches. Per the germline V gene, CDR1 is DFQATT and CDR2 is SNEGSKA (reference sequence).

This clonotype was found once. A much larger clonotype is one base distant, so this may be a read error. Without the conserved terminal phenylalanine or tryptophan, this CDR3 likely stems from a read error. The rearrangement joins TRBV2 to TRBJ1-5, with TRBD1 as a possible D gene (5 bases). The CDR3 consists of 13 residues. Germline loops: CDR1 SNHLY, CDR2 FYNNEI. V was cut by 10 bases and J by 4 bases, with 14 bases left in between. CDR3 loop: CAISAGGNQPQHV. CDR3 sequence (DNA): TGTGCCATCTCGGCGGGGGGGAATCAGCCCCAGCATGTT.

This clonotype was seen at least ten times. CDR3 sequence (DNA): TGCGCCAGCAGCTTACTAGCGGGGCAAGAGACCCAGTACTTC. It encodes CASSLLAGQETQYF. V gene TRBV5-1 combines with J gene TRBJ2-5; 10 positions match TRBD2. The CDR3 has 14 amino acids. The germline CDR1 and CDR2 sequences are SGHRS and YFSETQ. The junction had 0 bases not matched to a gene; V was cut back by 2 bases and J by 2 bases.

This clonotype appeared many times. The V call is TRBV20-1, the J call TRBJ2-1; no definite D call. Germline-derived CDR1 and CDR2 are DFQATT and SNEGSKA (reference sequence). CDR3 length: 11 amino acids. V was trimmed by 3 bases and J by 6 bases, leaving 6 bases between them. The CDR3 is CSASDGNEQFF. As DNA, the CDR3 is TGCAGTGCTAGCGACGGCAATGAGCAGTTCTTC.

Ten or more counts support this clonotype. The chain couples TRBV6-1 to TRBJ1-1; D is ambiguous. Germline V CDR1 and CDR2: MNHNS, SASEGT. V shed 6 bases and J shed 6 bases, with 8 bases lying between them. This CDR3 comprises 11 residues. This CDR3 reads CASSLRPEAFF. The CDR3 nucleotides read TGTGCCAGCAGCCTCAGACCTGAAGCTTTCTTT.

This clonotype has just a few counts. The chain recombines TRBV29-1 with TRBJ1-1, with D tentatively TRBD1 (5 bases). V lost 7 bases and J lost 6, with 15 bases in between. The CDR3 loop spans 12 amino acids. CDR1 is SQVTM, CDR2 ANQGSEA, per germline. The CDR3 region is CSAEPGRAEAFF. The CDR3 nucleotides read TGCAGCGCCGAGCCAGGGAGGGCTGAAGCTTTCTTT.

This chain joins TRBV5-1 and TRBJ2-7; the match to TRBD2 covers 7 bases. The V segment lost 0 bases and the J segment 5 bases; nucleotides outside the gene matches: 8. Germline-derived CDR1 and CDR2 are SGHRS and YFSETQ. This CDR3 region has 15 residues. The CDR3 is CASSLGLADWDEQYF. The CDR3 region has the DNA TGCGCCAGCAGCTTGGGTCTAGCGGATTGGGACGAGCAGTACTTC.

This clonotype was recorded many times. The J gene is TRBJ2-5, the V gene TRBV29-1, with no clear D. Germline CDR1 is SQVTM and CDR2 is ANQGSEA. CDR3 size: 11 residues. Trimming removed 7 bases at V and 0 bases at J, with 6 bases between. The CDR3 sequence: CSEQNQETQYF. For the CDR3, the DNA is TGCAGCGAACAGAACCAAGAGACCCAGTACTTC.

This clonotype came up many times. The chain combines TRBV6-2 or TRBV6-3 with TRBJ2-6; D is unresolved. Germline V gene lookup returns CDR1 MNHEY and CDR2 SVGEGT. Deletions cut 0 bases from V and 0 bases from J, with 18 bases between. There are 20 residues in the CDR3. CDR3 nucleotides: TGTGCCAGCAGTTACTCTCCCTTAGCTAATCCCCTCTCTGGGGCCAACGTCCTGACTTTC. Protein product: CASSYSPLANPLSGANVLTF.

This clonotype has a count of ten or more. The chain couples TRBV12-3 or TRBV12-4 to TRBJ1-4, with 8 nucleotides matching TRBD1. There are 15 residues in the CDR3. V was clipped by 1 base and J by 8 bases; unmatched bases: 6. This CDR3 is CASSLGRGLREKLFF. The CDR3 nucleotides read TGTGCCAGCAGTTTAGGCAGGGGGCTGAGGGAAAAACTGTTTTTT.